This paragraph covers one TCR beta chain sequence. What it binds is not known. The data derive from a study of a mutant IDH1 vaccine in newly diagnosed glioma. Study information: Vaccines were begun 4-6 weeks after radiotherapy alone, or with temozolomide cycles. Males made up approximately 62% and females 37.5% of treated patients, whose mean age was around 40 years.

The CDR3 contains 14 residues. Germline assignment: CDR1 SGDLS and CDR2 YYNGEE. Between the trimmed V and J ends, which lost 0 bases and 4 bases, there was a span of 11 bases. The time point here: week 47, end of study. The vaccine gave 300 ug of a 20-mer mutant IDH1 peptide subcutaneously per dose. Weeks 1, 3, 5, 7, 11, 15, 19 and 23 were when patients received their eight vaccinations. New WHO grade 3 or 4 astrocytomas that were IDH1-mutant and ATRX-lost had been found in donors. Measured with immunoSEQ multiplex PCR; TCRdb has only the in-frame clones, and not every one. This sample carries about 13,000 clones, 70% to 80% of them seen once, and the ten largest clones take 4% to 5%.

The material was PBMCs, obtained from a glioma patient whose treatment included an IDH1 peptide vaccine. This receptor was obtained from a woman between 40 and 55 years old with glioma. The V and J genes are TRBV9 and TRBJ2-7, with D perhaps being TRBD1 or TRBD2 (6 bases each). CDR3 sequence reads: CASSVGTAGYEQYF. The CDR3 DNA sequence: TGTGCCAGCAGCGTAGGGACAGCGGGTTACGAGCAGTACTTC.